Below, 18 T cell receptor beta chains from the same sample are listed, as sequenced in a study of cytomegalovirus exposure and HLA in healthy donors. The PCR made use of 60 Vbeta and 13 Jbeta primers. Clones were read by immunoSEQ multiplex PCR, and TCRdb kept only the in-frame ones, dropping some. Here the sample spans under 130,000 clones, less than 85% being singletons. Sequencing was performed on PBMCs. These receptor sequences come from a man in his forties in good health and CMV-seropositive.

The rearrangement uses TRBV6-1 and TRBJ1-2; 7 bases line up with TRBD1. This CDR3 contains 15 residues. Germline lookup yields CDR1 MNHNS and CDR2 SASEGT. With 6 bases clipped from V and 5 bases from J, the junction kept 12 bases outside the gene matches. The CDR3 loop reads CASSGGPGQLYGYTF. CDR3 DNA sequence: TGTGCCAGCAGCGGGGGCCCGGGACAGCTGTATGGCTACACCTTC.

The chain combines TRBV7-2 with TRBJ2-1; TRBD2 aligns across 8 bases. In germline, CDR1 is SGHTA, CDR2 FQGNSA. CDR3 length equals 14 residues. V lost 2 bases, J lost 9 bases, and 6 bases stayed unmatched. CDR3 bases: TGTGCCAGCAGCTTACCCTACGGGGGGGGTGAGCAGTTCTTC. It yields the protein CASSLPYGGGEQFF. Based on the CDR3 plus reference TRBV7-2 and TRBJ2-1, the full variable domain is GAGVSQSPSNKVTEKGKDVELRCDPISGHTALYWYRQSLGQGLEFLIYFQGNSAPDKSGLPSDRFSAERTGGSVSTLTIQRTQQEDSAVYLCASSLPYGGGEQFFGPGTRLTVL.

The chain carries TRBV30 and TRBJ2-1, with 9 bases identical to TRBD2. The CDR3 contains 14 residues. Trimming took 4 bases from V and 9 from J; bases not matched to a gene: 10. Looked up from germline, CDR1 is GTSNPN and CDR2 is SVGIG (reference sequence). CDR3 nucleotides: TGTGCCTGGAATTATGTAGCGGGAGAGGGTGAGCAGTTCTTC. Protein product: CAWNYVAGEGEQFF.

The chain is built from TRBV5-4 and TRBJ2-4; 10 nucleotides align to TRBD2. The CDR3 runs 18 residues. V lost 2 bases, J lost 1 base, and 9 bases stayed unmatched. Germline CDR1 SGHNT, CDR2 YYREEE (reference sequence). The CDR3 bases are TGTGCCAGCAGCTTAGGAGCGGGAGGGCCTTCTGCCAAAAACATTCAGTACTTC. As protein: CASSLGAGGPSAKNIQYF. Drawing the rest from reference TRBV5-4 and TRBJ2-4, the complete variable domain is ETGVTQSPTHLIKTRGQQVTLRCSSQSGHNTVSWYQQALGQGPQFIFQYYREEENGRGNFPPRFSGLQFPNYSSELNVNALELDDSALYLCASSLGAGGPSAKNIQYFGAGTRLSVL.

This clone was recorded a few times. This chain connects TRBV18 to TRBJ2-2, with D possibly matching TRBD2 (6 bases). Trimming pared 5 bases from V and 2 bases from J, leaving 9 bases between. There are 14 residues in the CDR3. Germline V gene lookup returns CDR1 KGHSH and CDR2 LQKENI. The CDR3 protein is CASSSGLNTGELFF. The CDR3 DNA reads TGTGCCAGCTCATCGGGACTCAACACCGGGGAGCTGTTTTTT.

The chain combines TRBV28 with TRBJ1-2, with a weak D call TRBD1 (6 bases). V lost 6 bases to trimming and J lost 0 bases, with 11 bases between them. Germline CDR1 and CDR2: MDHEN and SYDVKM. CDR3 length: 14 amino acids. CDR3 loop: CASRTGGANYGYTF. The CDR3, as DNA: TGTGCCAGCAGGACAGGTGGGGCTAACTATGGCTACACCTTC.

V is TRBV18 and J is TRBJ1-1, with D hard to call. The CDR3 is made up of 13 amino acids. Per germline, CDR1 KGHSH and CDR2 LQKENI. Trimming cost V 2 bases and J 6 bases, with 10 bases left between them. The DNA of the CDR3 is TGTGCCAGCTCACCAACTAGAGTTTCTGAAGCTTTCTTT. Translation gives CASSPTRVSEAFF.

The chain is built from TRBV6-1 and TRBJ2-4; TRBD1 is a possible D gene (5 bases). This CDR3 has 13 residues. Germline V CDR1 and CDR2: MNHNS, SASEGT. The ends were cut back, 10 bases at V and 3 bases at J, with 13 bases in the middle. CDR3 coding DNA: TGTGCCACCCTACAGGAGTACAAAAACATTCAGTACTTC. Translation: CATLQEYKNIQYF.

The J gene is TRBJ2-5, the V gene TRBV5-8; 11 bases agree with TRBD2. Germline CDR1 is SGHTS and CDR2 is YDEGEE. The CDR3 sequence is 15 residues long. Germline trimming cut 4 bases from V and 2 bases from J; bases unmatched to any gene: 4. CDR3 nucleotides: TGTGCCAGCAGCCGTAGCGGGAGGGTGCAAGAGACCCAGTACTTC. Translated: CASSRSGRVQETQYF.

This chain joins TRBV5-1 and TRBJ1-1; no clear D gene. The CDR3 is 13 residues long. Germline CDR1 and CDR2: SGHRS and YFSETQ. Trimming left V 1 base short and J 3 bases short, with 7 bases between. Here the CDR3 reads CASSLMSDTEAFF. The CDR3 DNA follows: TGCGCCAGCAGCTTGATGTCGGACACTGAAGCTTTCTTT.

This sequence joins TRBV19 and TRBJ1-1, with unresolved D. Trimming removed 7 bases from V and 7 bases from J, with 10 bases in between. CDR1 and CDR2 (germline): LNHDA, SQIVND (reference sequence). This CDR3 region has 11 residues. Here the CDR3 DNA reads TGTGCCAGTACTCGGGGAGGTGAAGCTTTCTTT. Amino acid sequence: CASTRGGEAFF.

V is TRBV6-1 and J is TRBJ2-7; TRBD2 matches at 14 bases. The CDR3 runs to 15 residues. The J segment lost 7 bases and the V segment lost 4 bases, leaving 6 bases of the junction unmatched. Germline CDR1 MNHNS, CDR2 SASEGT. The DNA for the CDR3 is TGTGCCAGCAGTGCCGGGACTAGCGGGAGACAAGAGCAGTACTTC. It is translated as CASSAGTSGRQEQYF.

The chain joins TRBV5-8 to TRBJ1-5; no clear D gene. In germline, CDR1 is SGHTS, CDR2 YDEGEE. V was cut by 5 bases and J by 2 bases, with 23 bases left in between. This CDR3 has 18 residues. The CDR3 loop is CASSSQEGSRVGNQPQHF. CDR3 bases: TGTGCCAGCAGTTCCCAGGAGGGATCAAGGGTTGGCAATCAGCCCCAGCATTTT.

This CDR3 reads CASSGGRDQPQHF. For the CDR3, the DNA is TGCGCCAGTTCAGGGGGCCGGGACCAGCCCCAGCATTTT. The genes are TRBV5-1 and TRBJ1-5, with 8 bases lining up with TRBD1. J was trimmed by 7 bases and V by 8 bases; bases with no gene match: 8. Germline V gives CDR1 SGHRS, CDR2 YFSETQ. The CDR3 sequence is 13 residues long.

This clone was seen more than once but under ten times. V usage is TRBV7-8 and J usage is TRBJ1-5, with D possibly matching TRBD1 (5 bases). The germline V and J ends were trimmed by 5 bases and 3 bases, with 20 bases remaining between them. The CDR3 spans 17 residues. CDR1 is SGHVS, CDR2 FQNEAQ, per germline. The CDR3 loop reads CASSKGPTGGNNQPQHF. The DNA of the CDR3 is TGTGCCAGCAGCAAGGGCCCGACCGGGGGGAACAATCAGCCCCAGCATTTT.

On this clone itself: Without the conserved terminal phenylalanine or tryptophan, this CDR3 likely stems from a read error. The CDR3 region has the DNA TGTGCCAGCAGTTTAAAACAGGGCCCTGGCGCTTTCCTT. The encoded protein is CASSLKQGPGAFL. This chain uses TRBV28 with TRBJ1-1, with TRBD1 as a possible D gene (6 bases). The V gene lost 2 bases and the J gene lost 11 bases, with 15 bases spanning the gap. Germline assignment: CDR1 MDHEN and CDR2 SYDVKM. The CDR3 is made up of 13 amino acids.

Remarks on this clone: A read error may account for a junction end that differs from germline. The chain is built from TRBV7-2 and TRBJ2-6, with D possibly being TRBD1 (5 bases). This CDR3 is 19 amino acids long. CDR1 is SGHTA, CDR2 FQGNSA, per germline. The CDR3 nucleotides are TGTGCCAGCAGCCCAGGCCAAGGGATCCCAAGCTCTGGGGCCAACGGCCTGACTTTC. Translating gives CASSPGQGIPSSGANGLTF.

V and J are TRBV2 and TRBJ2-3; 14 bases are a match to TRBD2. J lost 1 base, V lost 4 bases, and 1 base had no gene match. This CDR3 is built from 16 residues. Germline CDR1 SNHLY, CDR2 FYNNEI. The CDR3 protein is CASSGGLAGGTDTQYF. The CDR3 DNA follows: TGTGCCAGCAGTGGGGGACTAGCGGGAGGCACAGATACGCAGTATTTT.